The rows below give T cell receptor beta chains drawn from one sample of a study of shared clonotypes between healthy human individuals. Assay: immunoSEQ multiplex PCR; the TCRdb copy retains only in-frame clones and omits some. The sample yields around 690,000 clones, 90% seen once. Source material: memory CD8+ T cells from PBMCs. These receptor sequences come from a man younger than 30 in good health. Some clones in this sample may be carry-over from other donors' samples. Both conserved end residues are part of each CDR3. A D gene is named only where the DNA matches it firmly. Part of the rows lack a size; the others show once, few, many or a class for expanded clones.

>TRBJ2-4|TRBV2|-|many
TGTGCCAGCTGGCTGCTCGGGGAAAACATTCAGTACTTC
CASWLLGENIQYF
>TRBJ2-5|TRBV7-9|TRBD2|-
TGTGCCAGCAGCTTACGACTAGCGGGAGAAGAGACCCAGTACTTC
CASSLRLAGEETQYF
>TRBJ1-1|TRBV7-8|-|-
TGTGCCAGCAGCTCACAACGGGGAGCGAACACTGAAGCTTTCTTT
CASSSQRGANTEAFF
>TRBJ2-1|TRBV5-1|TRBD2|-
TGCGCCAGCAGCCTCAGACTAGCGGGATGGGGCTCCTACAATGAGCAGTTCTTC
CASSLRLAGWGSYNEQFF
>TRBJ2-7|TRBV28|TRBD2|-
TGTGCCAGCAAAATACTAGCGGGAGTTGGTTACGAGCAGTACTTC
CASKILAGVGYEQYF
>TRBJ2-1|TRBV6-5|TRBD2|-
TGTGCCAGCAGCTTTAGCGGGAGTCCCTACAATGAGCAGTTCTTC
CASSFSGSPYNEQFF
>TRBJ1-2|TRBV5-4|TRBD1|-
TGTGCCAGCAGCTATACAGGGGGGGCCCAGTATGGCTACACCTTC
CASSYTGGAQYGYTF
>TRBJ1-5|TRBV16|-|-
TGTGCCAGCAGCCATGAGGAGAACAATCAGCCCCAGCATTTT
CASSHEENNQPQHF
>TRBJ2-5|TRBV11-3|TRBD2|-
TGTGCCAGCAGCCCCCCCCAGACTAGCGGCCCCGAGACCCAGTACTTC
CASSPPQTSGPETQYF
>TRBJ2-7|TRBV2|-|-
TGTGCCAGCACTAGCCAGGATGACTCCTACGAGCAGTACTTC
CASTSQDDSYEQYF
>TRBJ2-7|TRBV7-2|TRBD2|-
TGTGCCAGCAGCTTCGGGACTAGCGGGAGGGGAAACTCCCACGAGCAGTACTTC
CASSFGTSGRGNSHEQYF
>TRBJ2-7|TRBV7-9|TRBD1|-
TGTGCCAGCAGCCGTCTGGGTAGGGCAGGGGGATTTGAGCAGTACTTC
CASSRLGRAGGFEQYF
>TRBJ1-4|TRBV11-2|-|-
TGTGCCAGCAGCTTAGGTCGACAGCCGGTAGGGGAAAAACTGTTTTTT
CASSLGRQPVGEKLFF
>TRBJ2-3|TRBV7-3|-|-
TGTGCCAGCAATTGGGGCATTTCTAGCACAGATACGCAGTATTTT
CASNWGISSTDTQYF
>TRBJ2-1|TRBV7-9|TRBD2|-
TGTGCCAGCAGCTTAGTGGCTAGCGGGAGTTGGGATGAGCAGTTCTTC
CASSLVASGSWDEQFF
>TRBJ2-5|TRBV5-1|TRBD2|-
TGCGCCAGCAGCTTGGGACTAGCGGACCAAGAGACCCAGTACTTC
CASSLGLADQETQYF
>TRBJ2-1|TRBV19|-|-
TGTGCCAGTACCCAAGGGCCTTTCTGGGGCAATGAGCAGTTCTTC
CASTQGPFWGNEQFF
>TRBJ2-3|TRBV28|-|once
TGTGCCAGCACTCTTCTGGTTGGCGATACGCAGTATTTT
CASTLLVGDTQYF
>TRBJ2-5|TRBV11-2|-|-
TGTGCCAGCAGCTTTTCCGCCGGGATCCAAGAGACCCAGTACTTC
CASSFSAGIQETQYF
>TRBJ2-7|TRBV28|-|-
TGTGCCAGCAGTCCAAGTCCCGCTTTCGAGCAGTACTTC
CASSPSPAFEQYF
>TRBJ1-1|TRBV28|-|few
TGTGCCAGCAGTTTACGGGCAGCCCACACTGAAGCTTTCTTT
CASSLRAAHTEAFF
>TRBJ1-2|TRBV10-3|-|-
TGTGCCATCATGGAGACCCATTTCTATGGCTACACCTTC
CAIMETHFYGYTF
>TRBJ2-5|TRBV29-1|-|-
TGCAGCGTGGCCGTGACATCCTTAGAGGAGACCCAGTACTTC
CSVAVTSLEETQYF
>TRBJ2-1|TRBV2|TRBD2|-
TGTGCCAGCAGTCAACTAGCGGGAGGGCCCCATGAGCAGTTCTTC
CASSQLAGGPHEQFF
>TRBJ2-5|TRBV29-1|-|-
TGCAGCGTTGAACTGATCCAGGTCCAAGAGACCCAGTACTTC
CSVELIQVQETQYF
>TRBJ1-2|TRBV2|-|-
TGTGCCAGCACCCCGGGGACTTTTGGCCGTGGCTACACCTTC
CASTPGTFGRGYTF
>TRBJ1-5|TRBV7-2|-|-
TGTGCCAGCAGCTTAGGAATCACGAGTGGCAATCAGCCCCAGCATTTT
CASSLGITSGNQPQHF
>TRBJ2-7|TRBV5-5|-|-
TGTGCCAGCAGCTTGGGGACACCCTACGAGCAGTACTTC
CASSLGTPYEQYF
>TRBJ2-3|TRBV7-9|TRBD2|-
TGTGCCAGCAGCAAACGGCTAGCGGGAGGGGCAGATACGCAGTATTTT
CASSKRLAGGADTQYF
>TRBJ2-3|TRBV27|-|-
TGTGCCAGCAGATCAGCGGTTAGCACAGATACGCAGTATTTT
CASRSAVSTDTQYF
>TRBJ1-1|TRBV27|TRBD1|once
TGTGCCAGCAGTCCAAGGGCGGGACAGGGCTGGAACACTGAAGCTTTCTTT
CASSPRAGQGWNTEAFF
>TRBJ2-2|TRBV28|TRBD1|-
TGTGCCAGCAGTTTATACCAGGGGGCGTCCGGGGAGCTGTTTTTT
CASSLYQGASGELFF
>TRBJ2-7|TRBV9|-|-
TGTGCCAGCAGCGGAGGACTGCAAGCCTACGAGCAGTACTTC
CASSGGLQAYEQYF
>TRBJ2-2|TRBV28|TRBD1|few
TGTGCCAGCAGTTTAACAGGGGGCCTTTGGGCTGGGGAGCTGTTTTTT
CASSLTGGLWAGELFF
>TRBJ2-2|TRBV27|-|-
TGTGCCAGCAGGATGGGGACAGGGTGGACTAGCGGCACCGGGGAGCTGTTTTTT
CASRMGTGWTSGTGELFF
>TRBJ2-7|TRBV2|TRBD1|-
TGTGCCAGCAGGGACAGGGGATACAACGAGCAGTACTTC
CASRDRGYNEQYF
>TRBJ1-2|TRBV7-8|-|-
TGTGCCAGCAGCGAGGGGCGGGGGATCCCCTACACCTTC
CASSEGRGIPYTF
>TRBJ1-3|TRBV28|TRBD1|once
TGTGCCAGCAGTTCAGAAGACCTAAGACAGGGGCACCTAAACACCATATATTTT
CASSSEDLRQGHLNTIYF
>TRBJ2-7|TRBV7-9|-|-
TGTGCCAGCAGCCCCGATGCCTACGAGCAGTACTTC
CASSPDAYEQYF
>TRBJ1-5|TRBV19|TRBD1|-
TGTGCCAGTAGTATTCAGACAGGGGGCAATCAGCCCCAGCATTTT
CASSIQTGGNQPQHF
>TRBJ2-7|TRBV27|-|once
TGTGCCAGCAGTTTAGGACGGATATACGAGCAGTACTTC
CASSLGRIYEQYF
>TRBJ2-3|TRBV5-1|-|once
TGCGCCAGCAGCTTGCGGAGTCCAGATACGCAGTATTTT
CASSLRSPDTQYF
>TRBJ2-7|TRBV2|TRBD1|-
TGTGCCAGCACGCTAGAGACAGGGGTCTACCACGAGCAGTACTTC
CASTLETGVYHEQYF
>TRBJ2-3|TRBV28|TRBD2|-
TGTGCCAGCAGTCCGCCGCCCCAGCGGGAGGTCCCAGATACGCAGTATTTT
CASSPPPQREVPDTQYF
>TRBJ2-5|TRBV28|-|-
TGTGCCAGCAGTTTACCTCCCCGTTCTCTCGGGAAAGAGACCCAGTACTTC
CASSLPPRSLGKETQYF
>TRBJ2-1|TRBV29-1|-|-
TGCAGCGTTGAGTTTGTTTACAATGAGCAGTTCTTC
CSVEFVYNEQFF
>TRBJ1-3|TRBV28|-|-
TGTGCCAGCCGGGACTATGACTCTGGAAACACCATATATTTT
CASRDYDSGNTIYF
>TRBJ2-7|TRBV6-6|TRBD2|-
TGTGCCAGCAGTATAACTAGCGGGCTCGACGAGCAGTACTTC
CASSITSGLDEQYF
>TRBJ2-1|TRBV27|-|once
TGTGCCAGCAGTCCAACCGGGGGTGAGCAGTTCTTC
CASSPTGGEQFF
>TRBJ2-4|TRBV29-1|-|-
TGCAGCGCCGTGAGTTGGGGGCTACCCAAAAACATTCAGTACTTC
CSAVSWGLPKNIQYF
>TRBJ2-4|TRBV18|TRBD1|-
TGTGCCAGCTCACCCGTAGGGGGCCTCAAAAACATTCAGTACTTC
CASSPVGGLKNIQYF
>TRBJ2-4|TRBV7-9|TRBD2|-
TGTGCCAGCAGCTTAACTAGCGGCCCAACCGCAAGGGGCAAAAACATTCAGTACTTC
CASSLTSGPTARGKNIQYF
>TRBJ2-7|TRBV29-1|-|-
TGCAGCGTCCTTAACCTGGGGTACGAGCAGTACTTC
CSVLNLGYEQYF
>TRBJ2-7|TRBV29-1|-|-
TGCAGCGTTGAAGTCGTTAACTCCTACGAGCAGTACTTC
CSVEVVNSYEQYF
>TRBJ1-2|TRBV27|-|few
TGTGCCAGCAGTCCCCAGACAGGTAAAGGCTATGGCTACACCTTC
CASSPQTGKGYGYTF
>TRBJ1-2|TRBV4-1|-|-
TGCGCCAGCAGCGTGACAGAAATATCCAACTATGGCTACACCTTC
CASSVTEISNYGYTF
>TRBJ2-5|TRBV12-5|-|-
TGTGCTAGTGGTTTGGGGGCCCCGGGAGAGACCCAGTACTTC
CASGLGAPGETQYF
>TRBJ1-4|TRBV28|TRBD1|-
TGTGCCAGCAGTCCCCTGACAGGGGGGAATGAAAAACTGTTTTTT
CASSPLTGGNEKLFF
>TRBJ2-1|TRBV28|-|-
TGTGCCAGCAGTTTTGAGATAAATGAGCAGTTCTTC
CASSFEINEQFF